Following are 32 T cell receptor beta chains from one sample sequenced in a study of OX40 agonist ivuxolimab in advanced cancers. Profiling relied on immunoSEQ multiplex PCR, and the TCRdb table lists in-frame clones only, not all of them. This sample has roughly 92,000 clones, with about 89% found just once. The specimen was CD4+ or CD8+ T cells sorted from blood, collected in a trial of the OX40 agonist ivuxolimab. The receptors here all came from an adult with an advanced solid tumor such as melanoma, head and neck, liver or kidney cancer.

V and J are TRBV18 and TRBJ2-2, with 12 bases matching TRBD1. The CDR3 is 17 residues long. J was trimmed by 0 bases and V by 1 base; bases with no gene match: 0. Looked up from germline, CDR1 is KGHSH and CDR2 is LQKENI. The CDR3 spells CASSPRDRGPNTGELFF. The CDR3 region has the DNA TGTGCCAGCTCACCACGGGACAGGGGGCCGAACACCGGGGAGCTGTTTTTT. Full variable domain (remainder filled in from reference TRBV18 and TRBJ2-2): NAGVMQNPRHLVRRRGQEARLRCSPMKGHSHVYWYRQLPEEGLKFMVYLQKENIIDESGMPKERFSAEFPKEGPSILRIQQVVRGDSAAYFCASSPRDRGPNTGELFFGEGSRLTVL.

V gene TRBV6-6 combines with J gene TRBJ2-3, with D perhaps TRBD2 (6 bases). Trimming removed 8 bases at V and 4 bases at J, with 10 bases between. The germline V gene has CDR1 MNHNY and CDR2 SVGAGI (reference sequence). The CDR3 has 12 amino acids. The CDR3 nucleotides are TGTGCCAGCCGGACGGGAGCAGATACGCAGTATTTT. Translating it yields CASRTGADTQYF.

Here the CDR3 DNA reads TGCGCCAGCAGTGAGTCGGCAGTCGGGGAGACCCAGTACTTC. The encoded protein is CASSESAVGETQYF. V usage is TRBV10-2 and J usage is TRBJ2-5, with unresolved D. The V gene's germline CDR1 is WSHSY and CDR2 SAAADI. The V end was cut by 0 bases, the J end by 5 bases, with 10 bases between. The CDR3 consists of 14 residues.

The chain's CDR3 is CASSPPRGSPEQYF. For the CDR3, the DNA is TGTGCCAGCTCACCACCGAGAGGGAGCCCCGAGCAGTACTTC. The chain is built from TRBV18 and TRBJ2-7, with TRBD2 as a possible D gene (5 bases). The CDR3 runs to 14 residues. The germline CDR1 and CDR2 sequences are KGHSH and LQKENI. V lost 0 bases to trimming and J lost 6 bases, with 12 bases between them.

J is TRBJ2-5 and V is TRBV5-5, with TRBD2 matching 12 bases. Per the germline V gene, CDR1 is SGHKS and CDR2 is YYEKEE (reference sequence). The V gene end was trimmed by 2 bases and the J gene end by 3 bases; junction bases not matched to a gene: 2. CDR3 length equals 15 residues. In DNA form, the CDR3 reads TGTGCCAGCAGCTTTAGACTAGCGGGAGAAGAGACCCAGTACTTC. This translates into CASSFRLAGEETQYF. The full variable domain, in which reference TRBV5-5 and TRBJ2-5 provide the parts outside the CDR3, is DAGVTQSPTHLIKTRGQQVTLRCSPISGHKSVSWYQQVLGQGPQFIFQYYEKEERGRGNFPDRFSARQFPNYSSELNVNALLLGDSALYLCASSFRLAGEETQYFGPGTRLLVL.

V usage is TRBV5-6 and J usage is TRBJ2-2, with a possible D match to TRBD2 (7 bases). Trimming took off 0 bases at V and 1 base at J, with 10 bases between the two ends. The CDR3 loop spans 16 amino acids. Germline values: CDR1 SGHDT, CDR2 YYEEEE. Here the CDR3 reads CASSLAGGLNTGELFF. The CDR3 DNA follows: TGTGCCAGCAGCTTGGCCGGGGGGCTGAACACCGGGGAGCTGTTTTTT.

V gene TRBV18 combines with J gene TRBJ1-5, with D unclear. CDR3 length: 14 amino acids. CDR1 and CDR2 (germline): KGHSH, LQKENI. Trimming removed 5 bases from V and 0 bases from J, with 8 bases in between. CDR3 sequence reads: CASSSTNSNQPQHF. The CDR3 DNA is TGTGCCAGCTCATCCACAAATAGCAATCAGCCCCAGCATTTT.

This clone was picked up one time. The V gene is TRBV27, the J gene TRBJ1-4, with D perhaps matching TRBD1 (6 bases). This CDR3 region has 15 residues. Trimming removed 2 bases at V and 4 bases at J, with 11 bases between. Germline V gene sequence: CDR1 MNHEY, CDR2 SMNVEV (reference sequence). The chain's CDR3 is CASSLMGARNEKLFF. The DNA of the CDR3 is TGTGCCAGCAGTTTAATGGGGGCGCGTAATGAAAAACTGTTTTTT.

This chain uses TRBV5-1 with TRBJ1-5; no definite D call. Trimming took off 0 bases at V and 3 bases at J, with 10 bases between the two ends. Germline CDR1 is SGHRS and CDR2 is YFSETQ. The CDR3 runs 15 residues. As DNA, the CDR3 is TGCGCCAGCAGCTTGGGACTGGCGACCAATCAGCCCCAGCATTTT. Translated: CASSLGLATNQPQHF.

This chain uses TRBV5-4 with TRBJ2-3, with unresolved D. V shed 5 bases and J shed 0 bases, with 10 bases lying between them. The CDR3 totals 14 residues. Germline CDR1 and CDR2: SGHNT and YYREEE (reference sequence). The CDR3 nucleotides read TGTGCCAGCAGAGGTAAATTTAGCACAGATACGCAGTATTTT. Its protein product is CASRGKFSTDTQYF.

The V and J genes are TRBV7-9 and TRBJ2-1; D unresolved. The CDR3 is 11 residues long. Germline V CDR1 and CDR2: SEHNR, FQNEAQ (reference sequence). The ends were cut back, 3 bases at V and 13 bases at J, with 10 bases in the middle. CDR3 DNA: TGTGCCAGCAGCTTTGCGCAACGCCAGTTCTTC. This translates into CASSFAQRQFF.

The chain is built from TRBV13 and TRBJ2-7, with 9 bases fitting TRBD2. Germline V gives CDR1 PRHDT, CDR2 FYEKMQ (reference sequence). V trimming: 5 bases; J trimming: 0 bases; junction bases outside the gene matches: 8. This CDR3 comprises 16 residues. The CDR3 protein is CASSGETSGSSYEQYF. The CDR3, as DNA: TGTGCCAGCAGCGGGGAGACTAGCGGAAGCTCCTACGAGCAGTACTTC. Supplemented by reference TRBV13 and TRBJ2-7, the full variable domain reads AAGVIQSPRHLIKEKRETATLKCYPIPRHDTVYWYQQGPGQDPQFLISFYEKMQSDKGSIPDRFSAQQFSDYHSELNMSSLELGDSALYFCASSGETSGSSYEQYFGPGTRLTVT.

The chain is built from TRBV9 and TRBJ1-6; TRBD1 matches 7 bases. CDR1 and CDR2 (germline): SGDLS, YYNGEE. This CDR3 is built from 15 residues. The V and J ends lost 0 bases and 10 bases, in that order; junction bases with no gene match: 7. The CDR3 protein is CASSVEGGGRSPLHF. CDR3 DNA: TGTGCCAGCAGCGTAGAAGGGGGCGGAAGGTCACCCCTCCACTTT.

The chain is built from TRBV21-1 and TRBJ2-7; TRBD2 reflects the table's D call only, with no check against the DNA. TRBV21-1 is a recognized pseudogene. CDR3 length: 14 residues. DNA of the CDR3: TGTGCCAGCAGCAAGTCAACTAGCCACTACGAGCAGTACTTC. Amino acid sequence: CASSKSTSHYEQYF.

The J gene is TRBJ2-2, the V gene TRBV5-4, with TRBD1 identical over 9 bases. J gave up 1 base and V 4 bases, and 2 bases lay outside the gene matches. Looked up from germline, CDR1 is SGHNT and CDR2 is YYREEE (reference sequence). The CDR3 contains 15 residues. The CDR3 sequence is CASSVGQGNTGELFF. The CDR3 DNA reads TGTGCCAGCAGCGTGGGACAGGGGAACACCGGGGAGCTGTTTTTT.

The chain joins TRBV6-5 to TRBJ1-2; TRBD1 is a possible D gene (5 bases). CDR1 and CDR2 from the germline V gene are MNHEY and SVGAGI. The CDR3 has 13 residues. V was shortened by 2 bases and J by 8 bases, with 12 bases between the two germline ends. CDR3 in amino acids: CASSYGSRDGYTF. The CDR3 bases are TGTGCCAGCAGTTACGGCAGTCGGGACGGCTACACCTTC.

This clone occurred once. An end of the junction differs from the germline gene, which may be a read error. The CDR3 region has the DNA TGTACCAGCAGCTTGGGGCAGGGGCTCGACGAGCAGTACTTC. This translates into CTSSLGQGLDEQYF. V and J are TRBV5-6 and TRBJ2-7; tentatively, D is TRBD1 (6 bases). Germline assignment: CDR1 SGHDT and CDR2 YYEEEE. The CDR3 totals 14 residues.

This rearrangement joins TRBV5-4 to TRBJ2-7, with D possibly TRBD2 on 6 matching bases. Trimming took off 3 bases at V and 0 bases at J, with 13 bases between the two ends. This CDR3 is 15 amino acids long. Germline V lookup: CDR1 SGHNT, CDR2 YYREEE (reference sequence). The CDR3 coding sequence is TGTGCCAGCAGCTACACTAGCTCCTCCTCCTACGAGCAGTACTTC. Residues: CASSYTSSSSYEQYF.

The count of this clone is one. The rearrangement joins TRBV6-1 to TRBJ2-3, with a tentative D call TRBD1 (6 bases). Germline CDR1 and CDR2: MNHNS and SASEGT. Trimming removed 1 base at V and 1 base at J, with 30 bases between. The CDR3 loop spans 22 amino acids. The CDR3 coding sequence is TGTGCCAGCAGTGAAGTCGAAGGGGGTGCGAAACGACAGACCTCGCGCACAGATACGCAGTATTTT. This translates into CASSEVEGGAKRQTSRTDTQYF.

CDR3 DNA: TGTGCCAGCACCAAAAGTCCGGGACAGGGGACCTACGAGCAGTACTTC. Amino acids: CASTKSPGQGTYEQYF. The chain uses TRBV2 and TRBJ2-7, with 10 bases matching TRBD1. CDR3 size: 16 residues. The V gene's germline CDR1 is SNHLY and CDR2 FYNNEI. J gave up 2 bases and V 7 bases, and 11 bases lay outside the gene matches. Together with reference TRBV2 and TRBJ2-7, the CDR3 gives the full variable domain: EPEVTQTPSHQVTQMGQEVILRCVPISNHLYFYWYRQILGQKVEFLVSFYNNEISEKSEIFDDQFSVERPDGSNFTLKIRSTKLEDSAMYFCASTKSPGQGTYEQYFGPGTRLTVT.

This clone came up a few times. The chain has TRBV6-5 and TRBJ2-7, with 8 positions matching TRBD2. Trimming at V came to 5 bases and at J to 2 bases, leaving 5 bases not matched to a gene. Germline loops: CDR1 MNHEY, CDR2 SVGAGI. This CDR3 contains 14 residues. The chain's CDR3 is CASSRSGKPYEQYF. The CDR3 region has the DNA TGTGCCAGCAGTCGTAGCGGGAAGCCCTACGAGCAGTACTTC.

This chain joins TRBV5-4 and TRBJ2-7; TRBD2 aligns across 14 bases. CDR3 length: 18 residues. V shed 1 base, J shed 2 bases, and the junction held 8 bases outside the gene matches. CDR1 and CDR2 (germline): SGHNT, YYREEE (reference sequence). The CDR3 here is CASSLRGTSGSVTYEQYF. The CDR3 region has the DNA TGTGCCAGCAGCTTGAGAGGGACTAGCGGGAGTGTAACCTACGAGCAGTACTTC.

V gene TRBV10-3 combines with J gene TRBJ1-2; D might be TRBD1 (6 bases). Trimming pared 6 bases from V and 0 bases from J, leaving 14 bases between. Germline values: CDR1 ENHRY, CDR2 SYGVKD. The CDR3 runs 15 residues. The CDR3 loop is CAIRSTGLANYGYTF. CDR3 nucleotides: TGTGCCATCAGATCGACAGGCTTAGCTAACTATGGCTACACCTTC.

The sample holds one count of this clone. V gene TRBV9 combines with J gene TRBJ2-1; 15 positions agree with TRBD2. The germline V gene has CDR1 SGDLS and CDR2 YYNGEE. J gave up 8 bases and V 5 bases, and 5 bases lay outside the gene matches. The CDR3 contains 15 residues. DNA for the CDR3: TGTGCCAGCAGTGGGACTAGCGGGAGGTTGGATGAGCAGTTCTTC. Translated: CASSGTSGRLDEQFF.

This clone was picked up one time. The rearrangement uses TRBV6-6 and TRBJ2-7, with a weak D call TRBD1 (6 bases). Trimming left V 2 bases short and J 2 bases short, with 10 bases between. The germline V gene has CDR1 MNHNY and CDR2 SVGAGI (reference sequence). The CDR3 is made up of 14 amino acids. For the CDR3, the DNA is TGTGCCAGCAGTTACGGGCAGGGGACCTACGAGCAGTACTTC. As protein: CASSYGQGTYEQYF.

CDR3 amino acids: CAWSITPSSGNTIYF. The DNA for the CDR3 is TGTGCCTGGAGTATTACCCCGAGCTCTGGAAACACCATATATTTT. This chain uses TRBV30 with TRBJ1-3; unclear D gene. The germline V gene has CDR1 GTSNPN and CDR2 SVGIG (reference sequence). Trimming cost V 2 bases and J 0 bases, with 11 bases left between them. This CDR3 spans 15 amino acids.

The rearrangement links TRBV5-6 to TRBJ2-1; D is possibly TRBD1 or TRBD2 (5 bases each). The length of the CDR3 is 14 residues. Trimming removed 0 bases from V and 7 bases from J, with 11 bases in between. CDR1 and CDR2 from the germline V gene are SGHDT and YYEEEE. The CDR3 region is CASSLDQGENEQFF. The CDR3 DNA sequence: TGTGCCAGCAGCTTGGACCAAGGGGAGAATGAGCAGTTCTTC.

The CDR3 DNA sequence: TGTGCCAGCAGCTTTGGGGACCGTGCCTACGAGCAGTACTTC. It translates to CASSFGDRAYEQYF. V gene TRBV7-9 combines with J gene TRBJ2-7, with D possibly called TRBD1 or TRBD2 (5 bases each). Germline values: CDR1 SEHNR, CDR2 FQNEAQ (reference sequence). The CDR3 contains 14 residues. Trimming took off 3 bases at V and 2 bases at J, with 11 bases between the two ends.

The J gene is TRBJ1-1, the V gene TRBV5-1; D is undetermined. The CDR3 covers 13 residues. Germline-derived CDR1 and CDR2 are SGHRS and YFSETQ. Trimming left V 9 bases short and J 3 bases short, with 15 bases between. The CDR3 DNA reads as TGCGCCACCTCGGGCCAGTGGGACACTGAAGCTTTCTTT. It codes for CATSGQWDTEAFF.

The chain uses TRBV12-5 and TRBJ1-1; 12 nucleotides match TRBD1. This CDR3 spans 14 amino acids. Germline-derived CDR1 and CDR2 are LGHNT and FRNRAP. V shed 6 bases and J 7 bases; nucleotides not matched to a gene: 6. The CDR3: CASGPGTGGIEAFF. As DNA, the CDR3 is TGTGCTAGTGGCCCCGGGACAGGGGGCATTGAAGCTTTCTTT.

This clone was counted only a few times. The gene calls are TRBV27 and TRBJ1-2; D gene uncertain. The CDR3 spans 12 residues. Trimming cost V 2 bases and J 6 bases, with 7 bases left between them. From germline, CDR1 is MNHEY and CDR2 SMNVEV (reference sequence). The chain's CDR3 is CASSLVADGYTF. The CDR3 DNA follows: TGTGCCAGCAGTTTAGTGGCGGATGGCTACACCTTC.

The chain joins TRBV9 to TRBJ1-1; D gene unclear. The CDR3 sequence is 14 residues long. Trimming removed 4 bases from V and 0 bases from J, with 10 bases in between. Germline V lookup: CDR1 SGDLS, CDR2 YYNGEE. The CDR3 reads CASSPSGMNTEAFF. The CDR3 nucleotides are TGTGCCAGCAGCCCATCTGGTATGAACACTGAAGCTTTCTTT.